The text below deals with one TCR beta chain. The antigen remains undetermined. Germline V lookup: CDR1 MGHRA, CDR2 YSYEKL. The germline V and J ends were trimmed by 4 bases and 3 bases, with 16 bases remaining between them. The CDR3 has 16 residues. The data were taken from a study of T cells after yellow fever vaccination. Findings and limits, study-wide: The study re-detected most primary-vaccination clones after the booster (approximately 96% CD4, 88% CD8). Only a minor proportion of clonotypes was detected across both CD4 and CD8 compartments.

Conversion of TCR transcripts into cDNA relied on 5'RACE template switching, which added a universal primer site and UMIs. TCRdb re-called the 5' RACE reads through MiXCR, storing one row per CDR3 protein. The sample comprises 150,000 to 200,000 distinct CDR3 sequences, 11% of which are singletons, and 36% rests with the top ten. The sequences come from CD8+ T cells sorted from PBMCs, collected 15 days after the yellow fever booster vaccination. The rearrangement uses TRBV4-1 and TRBJ2-4, with D possibly being TRBD1 or TRBD2 (5 bases each). The receptor was isolated from a man aged 18 to 35 who received the YFV17D yellow fever vaccine. CDR3 sequence reads: CASSPRGDFGKNIQYF. In DNA form, the CDR3 reads TGCGCCAGCAGCCCTAGGGGAGACTTTGGCAAAAACATTCAGTACTTC.